This entry is about one T cell receptor (beta chain). No antigen is known for it. The data belong to a study of cytomegalovirus exposure and HLA in healthy donors. Broader study findings: The only immune exposure information that was available was CMV serostatus.

V lost 4 bases to trimming and J lost 2 bases, with 13 bases between them. This CDR3 spans 15 amino acids. Per germline, CDR1 SEHNR and CDR2 FQNEAQ (reference sequence). Both 60 Vbeta primers and 13 Jbeta primers went into the PCR. Sequencing was performed with immunoSEQ multiplex PCR; in TCRdb, only in-frame clones are kept and a portion is missing. The sample shows 120,000 or so clones, 75% of them seen only once. Material for sequencing was PBMCs. The sequence came from a woman in her thirties or forties in good health and CMV-seropositive. The V call is TRBV7-9, the J call TRBJ2-3; TRBD2 is a possible D gene (6 bases). The CDR3, as DNA: TGTGCCAGCAGCTACGGTGGACTAACCACAGATACGCAGTATTTT. Protein: CASSYGGLTTDTQYF.